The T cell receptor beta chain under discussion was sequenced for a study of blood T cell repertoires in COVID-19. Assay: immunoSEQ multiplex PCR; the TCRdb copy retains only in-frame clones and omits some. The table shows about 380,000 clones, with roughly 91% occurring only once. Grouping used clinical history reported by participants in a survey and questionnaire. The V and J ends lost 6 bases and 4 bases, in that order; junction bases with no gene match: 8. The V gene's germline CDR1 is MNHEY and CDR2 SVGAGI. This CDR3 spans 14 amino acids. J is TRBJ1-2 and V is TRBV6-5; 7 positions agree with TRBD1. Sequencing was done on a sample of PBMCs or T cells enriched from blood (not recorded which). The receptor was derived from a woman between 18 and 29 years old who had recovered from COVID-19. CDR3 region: CASRKGGNSYGYTF. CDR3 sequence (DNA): TGTGCCAGCAGAAAAGGGGGCAACTCCTATGGCTACACCTTC.